This TCR beta chain came from a study of shared T cell receptors in the human thymus. The CDR3 runs 16 residues. Germline assignment: CDR1 SGHVS and CDR2 FNYEAQ. Losses at the gene ends were 5 bases for V and 6 bases for J; bases not matched to a gene: 11. Sequencing was performed with immunoSEQ multiplex PCR; in TCRdb, only in-frame clones are kept and a portion is missing. The sample has fewer than 700,000 clones, roughly 90% seen once. The sample was also reused in another study, on human thymus T cells. That source reports: The related literature has documented a marked overlap of thymic repertoires among unrelated individuals.

The J gene is TRBJ2-2, the V gene TRBV7-6, with TRBD1 matching 8 bases. The receptor's source is a boy under two years old with a congenital heart defect. The sample comprised thymocytes. The CDR3 protein is CASSPLDREFSGELFF. CDR3 sequence (DNA): TGTGCCAGCAGCCCACTGGACAGGGAATTTTCCGGGGAGCTGTTTTTT.